Here is one T cell receptor beta chain with its context. The CDR3 totals 13 residues. Germline assignment: CDR1 SNHLY and CDR2 FYNNEI. V was pared by 6 bases and J by 5 bases, with 1 base of the junction left unmatched. As processed by the authors: Amplification from reference gene primers served as the basis for estimated nucleated cell counts. Profiled with immunoSEQ multiplex PCR; TCRdb holds only in-frame clones, not every one. V and J calls and clone size are given by that table; D and trimming were obtained from the DNA. The data contain approximately 110,000 clones, approximately 90% of them singletons. The record originates from a study of blood T cell repertoires in COVID-19. On the study more broadly: Samples representing acute and convalescent COVID-19 were sourced from the United States, Italy and Spain.

Source material: peripheral blood. The sequence came from a man aged 45 to 65 with COVID-19, enrolled during active disease. The chain employs TRBV2 and TRBJ2-3; 11 bases are a match to TRBD1. The CDR3 bases are TGTGCCAGCAGGGGACAGGGGGTAGATACGCAGTATTTT. The encoded protein is CASRGQGVDTQYF.